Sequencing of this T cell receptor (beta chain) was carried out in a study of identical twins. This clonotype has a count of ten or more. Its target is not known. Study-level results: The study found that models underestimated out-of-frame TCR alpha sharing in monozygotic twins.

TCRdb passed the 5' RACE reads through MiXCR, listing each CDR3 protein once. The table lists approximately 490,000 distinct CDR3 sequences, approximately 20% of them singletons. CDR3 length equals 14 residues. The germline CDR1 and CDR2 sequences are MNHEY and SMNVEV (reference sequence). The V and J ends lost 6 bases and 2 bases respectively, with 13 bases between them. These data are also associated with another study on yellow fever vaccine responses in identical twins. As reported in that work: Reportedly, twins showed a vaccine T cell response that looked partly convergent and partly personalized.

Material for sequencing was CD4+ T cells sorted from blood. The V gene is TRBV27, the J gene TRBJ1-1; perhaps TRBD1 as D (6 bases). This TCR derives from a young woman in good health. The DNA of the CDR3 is TGTGCCAGCAGGGAACAGGGCCTTAACACTGAAGCTTTCTTT. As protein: CASREQGLNTEAFF.